This T cell receptor (beta chain) was sequenced in a study of CD8+ T cells in alopecia areata (dated by TCRdb to the late 2010s). Some background on the complete study: The treated patients took part in an open-label pilot trial in which moderate-to-severe alopecia areata was treated with oral tofacitinib at 5 to 10 mg twice daily. Amplification of TCRbeta CDR3 regions was done by immunoSEQ multiplex PCR using 35 Vbeta forward primers and 13 Jbeta reverse primers. Scalp tissue and sorted CD4+ and CD8+ peripheral blood T cells from patchy and totalis/universalis alopecia areata patients and from healthy controls were covered by human TCRbeta sequencing. Patients received tofacitinib for 6 to 18 months and were then followed off drug for 6 months to check for delayed response and recurrence. Biopsies were taken from tofacitinib-treated patients at baseline and at 4 and 24 weeks of treatment, and a later scalp biopsy was taken in several of the tofacitinib-treated patients. The RNA source kit depended on sample type: the PAXgene miRNA kit for fixed scalp, the miRNeasy kit for PBMCs, and the RNeasy kit for mouse skin. Scalp clonality was compared among normal scalp (n=4), patchy alopecia areata scalp (n=8), and alopecia totalis/universalis scalp (n=8). For the treated patients, the SALT score, which quantifies what percentage of scalp surface area is affected, served as the measure of disease severity. High-throughput TCRbeta sequencing was used to examine T cell clonal expansion in alopecia areata in both the C3H/HeJ mouse model and human patients.

Library construction relied on the immunoSEQ multiplex PCR assay. For TCR sequencing, RNA was extracted from every sample and reverse transcribed into cDNA to serve as template. SuperScript III was used to make first-strand cDNA, primed with a 2:1 mix of oligo-dT and random hexamers. A synthetic immune receptor repertoire was used to assess amplification bias, and residual bias was removed computationally. The paper's processing steps were these. Raw reads were preprocessed for error removal, and CDR3 was defined according to IMGT conventions as running from the conserved cysteine to phenylalanine. Clonality was calculated as 1 minus Shannon entropy normalized by log2 of the number of productive unique TCRs. Whether scalp clones were CD4 or CD8 was inferred by matching scalp TCRbeta sequences against CD4 and CD8 repertoires sorted from blood. Entries here come from immuneACCESS through TCRdb and include only in-frame sequences with V and J called. Some clones fail to appear in such tables; in the studies checked, an unresolved V gene covers under half of the shortfall, and the cause of the remainder is unknown. V and J calls and clone size are given by that table; D and trimming were obtained from the DNA. The sample table contains more than 150,000 clones; only one count was recorded for around 50% of them. The top ten constitute approximately 12% of the sample.

The time point label, as the study defines it: roughly 24 weeks on oral tofacitinib. Taken with the paper, the label for treatment or condition translates to: oral pan-JAK inhibitor, 5-10 mg twice daily. Lesional scalp punch biopsies and peripheral blood were obtained from alopecia areata patients. PBMCs were isolated by density centrifugation and stained for CD3, CD4 and CD8, and CD4+ and CD8+ T cells were sorted on a FACSAria. Inclusive of the bounding cysteine and phenylalanine, the CDR3 is 14 residues long. The kept DNA is CDR3 alone, 42 bases in frame from the first base. The junction shows trimming of 5 bases on V and 0 bases on J, plus 9 bases between the germline ends. CDR1 and CDR2, per the germline V gene, are SGHVS and FNYEAQ. About this clone itself: Its antigen is currently not known. Base-call qualities are not available, and no considerably larger clone is one nucleotide away.

What the authors observed across the whole study: Compared with mice, TCR sequences shared between patients were less clear, possibly partly because of HLA diversity across the patient population. Compared with normal scalp, lesional scalp, particularly in alopecia totalis/universalis, had higher clonality and more expanded CD8+ clones, which suggests antigenic drive. Tofacitinib significantly decreased scalp clonality and the number of expanded CD8+ clones among the top 100 scalp clones. During tofacitinib treatment, many expanded lesional clones stuck around in both scalp and blood, and this persistence may partly explain why relapse happens after treatment is stopped. Scalp TCR repertoire analysis is complicated because resident alphabeta T cells in normal human skin are also sequenced, whereas mouse skin is dominated by gammadelta T cells. Because the treated cohort was small and had only one nonresponder, larger studies are needed to examine links between baseline CD8+ expansion and response.

The material sequenced was CD8+ T cells sorted from blood, taken at week 24, from a patient treated with tofacitinib. This TCR came from a human donor with alopecia areata. The rearrangement combines TRBV7-6 with TRBJ2-3, with no D gene named confidently. Here the CDR3 is given as CASSLYLSTDTQYF. The nucleotide sequence is TGTGCCAGCAGCCTTTACTTAAGCACAGATACGCAGTATTTT.